Following are 29 T cell receptor beta chains from one sample sequenced in a study of graft-versus-host responses after intestinal transplantation. TCRdb's table, derived via immunoSEQ multiplex PCR, lists solely in-frame clones and lacks some. Among about 71,000 clones, 94% were seen once, and the ten largest hold about 0.53%. Their antigens remain unidentified. The material was unstimulated CD8+ T cells sorted from spleen or lymph node cells, obtained before intestinal transplant. These receptors came from a human donor who received an intestinal transplant.

J is TRBJ2-1 and V is TRBV11-2, with 10 nucleotides matching TRBD2. Germline V lookup: CDR1 SGHAT, CDR2 FQNNGV. This CDR3 region has 17 residues. V shed 1 base, J shed 3 bases, and the junction held 6 bases outside the gene matches. CDR3 sequence: CASSLGFLAGGYNEQFF. The CDR3 DNA reads TGTGCCAGCAGCTTAGGGTTTTTAGCGGGAGGCTACAATGAGCAGTTCTTC.

The rearrangement links TRBV6-5 to TRBJ2-2, with 7 bases identical to TRBD2. The CDR3 has 16 residues. Germline V lookup: CDR1 MNHEY, CDR2 SVGAGI. With V trimmed by 3 bases and J by 0 bases, 4 bases remained unmatched. The CDR3 loop reads CASSYVAGANTGELFF. As DNA, the CDR3 is TGTGCCAGCAGTTATGTTGCGGGAGCGAACACCGGGGAGCTGTTTTTT.

The sample holds one count of this clone. The chain carries TRBV7-9 and TRBJ2-1; D call uncertain. This CDR3 is 16 amino acids long. Germline CDR1 is SEHNR and CDR2 is FQNEAQ (reference sequence). V lost 7 bases, J lost 3 bases, and 19 bases lay in between. CDR3 residues: CASTPSYNGRYNEQFF. CDR3 nucleotides: TGTGCCAGCACCCCCAGCTACAACGGGCGCTACAATGAGCAGTTCTTC.

This chain uses TRBV30 with TRBJ2-2; 7 positions match TRBD2. The CDR3 covers 13 residues. Germline trimming cut 4 bases from V and 1 base from J; bases unmatched to any gene: 0. CDR1 and CDR2 from the germline V gene are GTSNPN and SVGIG (reference sequence). The CDR3 loop is CAWTGGNTGELFF. Here the CDR3 DNA reads TGTGCCTGGACGGGGGGGAACACCGGGGAGCTGTTTTTT.

The V call is TRBV29-1, the J call TRBJ1-2; 9 nucleotides agree with TRBD1. V lost 7 bases to trimming and J lost 2 bases; unmatched junction nucleotides: 8. Germline V gives CDR1 SQVTM, CDR2 ANQGSEA. The CDR3 is 14 residues long. CDR3 nucleotide sequence: TGCAGCGGATCACCGGGACAGGGAAACTATGGCTACACCTTC. Residues: CSGSPGQGNYGYTF.

The gene calls are TRBV4-1 and TRBJ2-7; 9 bases align to TRBD2. The ends lost 2 bases at V and 2 bases at J; junction bases unmatched: 13. Germline V gene lookup returns CDR1 MGHRA and CDR2 YSYEKL. This CDR3 is built from 18 residues. CDR3 sequence reads: CASSQQSSATSGTYEQYF. The DNA of the CDR3 is TGCGCCAGCAGCCAACAATCCTCCGCGACTAGCGGTACCTACGAGCAGTACTTC.

The chain couples TRBV9 to TRBJ2-7; D could derive from TRBD1 or TRBD2 (5 bases each). V dropped 0 bases and J dropped 7 bases, with 20 bases sitting between them. The CDR3 is 16 amino acids. Germline CDR1 is SGDLS and CDR2 is YYNGEE. The CDR3 loop reads CASSVAPQGARVEQYF. DNA of the CDR3: TGTGCCAGCAGCGTAGCCCCTCAGGGAGCAAGAGTGGAGCAGTACTTC.

The chain links TRBV2 to TRBJ2-1, with 9 positions matching TRBD2. CDR3 size: 16 residues. Trimming removed 3 bases from V and 7 bases from J; junction bases left unmatched: 10. Per germline, CDR1 SNHLY and CDR2 FYNNEI. Written as DNA, the CDR3 is TGTGCCAGCAGTGATGTCGCGGGAGGGCCCGATAATGAGCAGTTCTTC. Its protein product is CASSDVAGGPDNEQFF.

V and J are TRBV29-1 and TRBJ2-1; 10 nucleotides align to TRBD2. V dropped 4 bases and J dropped 0; count of bases not matched to a gene: 3. Germline V gene data show CDR1 as SQVTM and CDR2 as ANQGSEA. The CDR3 has 15 residues. The CDR3 DNA reads as TGCAGCGTTGTCGCTAGCGGGAGCTCCTACAATGAGCAGTTCTTC. Translated, it gives CSVVASGSSYNEQFF.

The V call is TRBV6-6, the J call TRBJ2-2; D uncertain. V gave up 2 bases and J gave up 5 bases, with 3 bases separating them. This CDR3 spans 12 amino acids. The germline V gene encodes CDR1 MNHNY and CDR2 SVGAGI (reference sequence). For the CDR3, the DNA is TGTGCCAGCAGTTACGCGACCGGGGAGCTGTTTTTT. It yields the protein CASSYATGELFF.

The genes are TRBV9 and TRBJ2-7, with D possibly matching TRBD2 (6 bases). CDR3 length: 16 amino acids. CDR1 and CDR2 from the germline V gene are SGDLS and YYNGEE. V lost 0 bases, J lost 2 bases, and 15 bases lay in between. CDR3 coding DNA: TGTGCCAGCAGCGTAGCGCCCTTAGCGGAAACCTACGAGCAGTACTTC. Residues: CASSVAPLAETYEQYF.

The chain has TRBV9 and TRBJ2-2, with D perhaps given as TRBD1 or TRBD2 (5 bases each). The CDR3 is 15 amino acids. CDR1 and CDR2 from the germline V gene are SGDLS and YYNGEE. Trimming took off 7 bases at V and 0 bases at J, with 13 bases between the two ends. Written as DNA, the CDR3 is TGTGCCAGCGGTCGGGGACCAACGAACACCGGGGAGCTGTTTTTT. Its protein is CASGRGPTNTGELFF.

This clone was seen once. The chain joins TRBV7-9 to TRBJ1-1, with D unresolved. Germline-derived CDR1 and CDR2 are SEHNR and FQNEAQ (reference sequence). The length of the CDR3 is 17 residues. Trimming took 0 bases from V and 2 from J, leaving 16 bases between them. The CDR3 coding sequence is TGTGCCAGCAGCTTAGCTAGCTTGGTCGGGGAAAACACTGAAGCTTTCTTT. Translated, it gives CASSLASLVGENTEAFF.

This clone is a singleton in its sample. For the CDR3, the DNA is TGTGCCTGGAGCAAGCAGGGGGATCAGCCCCAGCATTTT. This encodes CAWSKQGDQPQHF. The V and J genes are TRBV30 and TRBJ1-5; 7 bases line up with TRBD1. J was trimmed by 5 bases and V by 3 bases; bases with no gene match: 4. From germline, CDR1 is GTSNPN and CDR2 SVGIG (reference sequence). There are 13 residues in the CDR3.

CDR3 sequence reads: CASSPYDRGRGSANEKLFF. The CDR3 nucleotides are TGCGCCAGCAGCCCTTACGACAGGGGGCGCGGATCGGCTAATGAAAAACTGTTTTTT. V usage is TRBV4-1 and J usage is TRBJ1-4, with 10 bases fitting TRBD1. Germline V gene sequence: CDR1 MGHRA, CDR2 YSYEKL. V lost 4 bases, J lost 3 bases, and 14 bases stayed unmatched. The CDR3 has 19 residues.

The sample holds one count of this clone. This chain connects TRBV5-6 to TRBJ1-3; D call uncertain. The V gene lost 2 bases and the J gene lost 0 bases, with 18 bases spanning the gap. From germline, CDR1 is SGHDT and CDR2 YYEEEE. The CDR3 totals 18 residues. The CDR3 DNA is TGTGCCAGCAGCTTTTGGTGGCCCTATAACTACTCTGGAAACACCATATATTTT. Translating it yields CASSFWWPYNYSGNTIYF.

This clone was detected a few times. The gene calls are TRBV6-4 and TRBJ2-2; TRBD1 aligns across 9 bases. CDR3 size: 15 residues. With V trimmed by 6 bases and J by 3 bases, 5 bases remained unmatched. Looked up from germline, CDR1 is MRHNA and CDR2 is SNTAGT. CDR3 sequence reads: CASSPTGGDTGELFF. The CDR3 bases are TGTGCCAGCAGCCCGACAGGGGGGGACACCGGGGAGCTGTTTTTT.

This chain uses TRBV9 with TRBJ2-1; D may be TRBD1 or TRBD2 (7 bases each). Per germline, CDR1 SGDLS and CDR2 YYNGEE. Trimming took off 4 bases at V and 3 bases at J, with 14 bases between the two ends. The length of the CDR3 is 15 residues. CDR3 sequence reads: CASSPGGTDYNEQFF. CDR3 sequence (DNA): TGTGCCAGCAGCCCCGGGGGGACAGACTACAATGAGCAGTTCTTC. The full variable domain, its missing parts supplied by reference TRBV9 and TRBJ2-1, is DSGVTQTPKHLITATGQRVTLRCSPRSGDLSVYWYQQSLDQGLQFLIQYYNGEERAKGNILERFSAQQFPDLHSELNLSSLELGDSALYFCASSPGGTDYNEQFFGPGTRLTVL.

The count of this clone is one. DNA of the CDR3: TGTGCCAGCAGTGCAGGGTTGAACACTGAAGCTTTCTTT. Encoded protein: CASSAGLNTEAFF. This chain joins TRBV27 and TRBJ1-1, with a possible D match to TRBD1 (5 bases). This CDR3 is 13 amino acids long. Per germline, CDR1 MNHEY and CDR2 SMNVEV (reference sequence). V was trimmed by 5 bases and J by 0 bases, leaving 7 bases between them.

The CDR3 sequence is CASSPRAGVKTNEQFF. The CDR3 bases are TGTGCCAGCAGCCCCCGGGCGGGAGTGAAGACAAATGAGCAGTTCTTC. This chain uses TRBV21-1 with TRBJ2-1; the table's D call, TRBD2, has no DNA check behind it. TRBV21-1 has pseudogene status. The CDR3 spans 16 residues.

The CDR3 is CASSLVVGEQYF. The DNA for the CDR3 is TGTGCCAGCAGCTTGGTTGTAGGGGAGCAGTACTTC. The V gene is TRBV5-6, the J gene TRBJ2-7; D ambiguous. Germline lookup yields CDR1 SGHDT and CDR2 YYEEEE. The CDR3 is 12 amino acids. Trimming removed 0 bases at V and 7 bases at J, with 8 bases between.

The chain carries TRBV7-6 and TRBJ2-7; tentatively, D is TRBD1 (6 bases). Germline values: CDR1 SGHVS, CDR2 FNYEAQ. The ends were cut back, 10 bases at V and 0 bases at J, with 13 bases in the middle. CDR3 size: 13 residues. CDR3 DNA sequence: TGTGCCACCTCCCGGGACACCTCCTACGAGCAGTACTTC. Translated: CATSRDTSYEQYF.

J is TRBJ2-7 and V is TRBV30, with TRBD1 identical over 7 bases. The CDR3 is made up of 15 amino acids. Germline V CDR1 and CDR2: GTSNPN, SVGIG (reference sequence). The J segment lost 4 bases and the V segment lost 3 bases, leaving 12 bases of the junction unmatched. In DNA form, the CDR3 reads TGTGCCTGGAGGCCACCCTGGGACAGAGATTACGAGCAGTACTTC. Its protein product is CAWRPPWDRDYEQYF. Using reference TRBV30 and TRBJ2-7 for the parts outside the CDR3, the full variable domain is SQTIHQWPATLVQPVGSPLSLECTVEGTSNPNLYWYRQAAGRGLQLLFYSVGIGQISSEVPQNLSASRPQDRQFILSSKKLLLSDSGFYLCAWRPPWDRDYEQYFGPGTRLTVT.

The J gene is TRBJ2-1, the V gene TRBV18; D is uncertain. V lost 0 bases to trimming and J lost 6 bases, with 9 bases between them. Germline loops: CDR1 KGHSH, CDR2 LQKENI. The CDR3 extends over 14 amino acids. The DNA for the CDR3 is TGTGCCAGCTCACCACCGAGGAGTCGCAATGAGCAGTTCTTC. Translation: CASSPPRSRNEQFF.

The chain is built from TRBV28 and TRBJ2-1, with 7 bases matching TRBD2. CDR1 and CDR2 (germline): MDHEN, SYDVKM. The CDR3 is 15 amino acids. The V segment lost 2 bases and the J segment 8 bases; nucleotides outside the gene matches: 9. The CDR3 region is CASSLGGRGGDEQFF. Here the CDR3 DNA reads TGTGCCAGCAGTTTAGGGGGGAGGGGAGGCGATGAGCAGTTCTTC.

The genes are TRBV11-2 and TRBJ2-5, with unresolved D. Germline V CDR1 and CDR2: SGHAT, FQNNGV. The V and J ends lost 4 bases and 5 bases respectively, with 8 bases between them. The CDR3 runs 12 residues. CDR3 sequence: CASSSLGETQYF. CDR3 bases: TGTGCCAGCAGCTCCTTGGGGGAGACCCAGTACTTC.

The CDR3 DNA sequence: TGCGCCAGCAGCCCGGGACAGGGACGTTATCAGCCCCAGCATTTT. Amino acid sequence: CASSPGQGRYQPQHF. This sequence joins TRBV4-1 and TRBJ1-5; 9 nucleotides match TRBD1. This CDR3 is built from 15 residues. V lost 4 bases and J lost 5; bases outside the gene matches: 6. The germline V gene has CDR1 MGHRA and CDR2 YSYEKL.

The V and J genes are TRBV11-2 and TRBJ2-1, with 8 bases identical to TRBD2. The V and J ends lost 3 bases and 7 bases, in that order; junction bases with no gene match: 5. The CDR3 is 14 amino acids. Germline V gives CDR1 SGHAT, CDR2 FQNNGV. Written as DNA, the CDR3 is TGTGCCAGCAGCTTCGTAGGCGGGAGGAATGAGCAGTTCTTC. Encoded protein: CASSFVGGRNEQFF.

The rearrangement uses TRBV5-8 and TRBJ2-5; 11 positions agree with TRBD1. The germline CDR1 and CDR2 sequences are SGHTS and YDEGEE. This CDR3 has 15 amino acids. Losses at the gene ends were 4 bases for V and 3 bases for J; bases not matched to a gene: 5. The CDR3 loop is CASSTGQGGEETQYF. The DNA for the CDR3 is TGTGCCAGCAGCACGGGACAGGGGGGAGAAGAGACCCAGTACTTC. Variable domain in full (rest from reference TRBV5-8 and TRBJ2-5): EAGVTQSPTHLIKTRGQQATLRCSPISGHTSVYWYQQALGLGLQFLLWYDEGEERNRGNFPPRFSGRQFPNYSSELNVNALELEDSALYLCASSTGQGGEETQYFGPGTRLLVL.